This passage covers 11 T cell receptor beta chains from one sample sequenced in a study of shared clonotypes between healthy human individuals. TCRdb's table, derived via immunoSEQ multiplex PCR, lists solely in-frame clones and lacks some. The sample includes around 700,000 clones, roughly 78% of them seen just once. The sequencing input was memory CD4+ T cells sorted from blood. Subset specified: CD45RA-negative fraction. The receptors were gathered from a woman between 25 and 40 years old in good health.

The rearrangement joins TRBV5-1 to TRBJ2-7, with D perhaps matching TRBD2 (5 bases). Trimming pared 0 bases from V and 6 bases from J, leaving 10 bases between. There are 13 residues in the CDR3. Per germline, CDR1 SGHRS and CDR2 YFSETQ. CDR3 in amino acids: CASSLAVGGEQYF. The CDR3 DNA reads as TGCGCCAGCAGCTTGGCCGTAGGAGGCGAGCAGTACTTC.

The chain employs TRBV23-1 and TRBJ1-5, with a possible D match to TRBD1 (6 bases). TRBV23-1 is classed as an ORF, of uncertain function. V dropped 10 bases and J dropped 2 bases, with 18 bases sitting between them. The CDR3 loop spans 15 amino acids. CDR3: CANNTGTGGNQPQHF. The CDR3, as DNA: TGCGCCAACAACACAGGGACTGGAGGCAATCAGCCCCAGCATTTT.

The chain links TRBV5-1 to TRBJ1-5; TRBD1 matches at 9 bases. The germline CDR1 and CDR2 sequences are SGHRS and YFSETQ. This CDR3 has 15 amino acids. V lost 4 bases, J lost 1 base, and 3 bases stayed unmatched. CDR3 nucleotide sequence: TGCGCCAGCAGCATAGGGACAGGGAGCAATCAGCCCCAGCATTTT. Residues: CASSIGTGSNQPQHF. The variable domain in full, with the rest retrieved from reference TRBV5-1 and TRBJ1-5, is KAGVTQTPRYLIKTRGQQVTLSCSPISGHRSVSWYQQTPGQGLQFLFEYFSETQRNKGNFPGRFSGRQFSNSRSEMNVSTLELGDSALYLCASSIGTGSNQPQHFGDGTRLSIL.

The chain combines TRBV5-1 with TRBJ2-7; the match to TRBD1 covers 8 bases. Germline V lookup: CDR1 SGHRS, CDR2 YFSETQ. J gave up 4 bases and V 0 bases, and 6 bases lay outside the gene matches. CDR3 size: 15 residues. The CDR3 bases are TGCGCCAGCAGCTTGGCCGTGGGGACAGGTTACGAGCAGTACTTC. This translates into CASSLAVGTGYEQYF.

This clone was seen a few times. J is TRBJ1-5 and V is TRBV6-6, with D tentatively TRBD1 (5 bases). V shed 5 bases and J shed 6 bases, with 11 bases lying between them. The CDR3 contains 13 residues. Germline CDR1 is MNHNY and CDR2 is SVGAGI (reference sequence). The DNA for the CDR3 is TGTGCCAGCAGTCTATTCCAGGGTCAGCCCCAGCATTTT. Amino acid sequence: CASSLFQGQPQHF.

This clone was seen once. CDR3 DNA: TGTGCCAGCAGCCCTCGCGAAGCTAGCGGGAGGGCGTCCGGGGAGCTGTTTTTT. It yields the protein CASSPREASGRASGELFF. The V gene is TRBV7-2, the J gene TRBJ2-2; 12 nucleotides match TRBD2. J gave up 6 bases and V 5 bases, and 13 bases lay outside the gene matches. This CDR3 spans 18 amino acids. Germline CDR1 reads SGHTA; CDR2 reads FQGNSA.

The genes are TRBV5-5 and TRBJ2-7; D is possibly TRBD2 (5 bases). Trimming removed 3 bases at V and 2 bases at J, with 12 bases between. This CDR3 is built from 14 residues. The germline gives CDR1 SGHKS, CDR2 YYEKEE (reference sequence). The CDR3 nucleotides are TGTGCCAGCAGCTCTCTCAGCGGAACCTACGAGCAGTACTTC. Translation: CASSSLSGTYEQYF.

This rearrangement joins TRBV30 to TRBJ2-5; weak D call: TRBD2 (5 bases). V was shortened by 3 bases and J by 2 bases, with 10 bases between the two germline ends. The CDR3 has 13 residues. Germline V CDR1 and CDR2: GTSNPN, SVGIG (reference sequence). The CDR3 bases are TGTGCCTGGAGCGGAGGTTATCAAGAGACCCAGTACTTC. This gives the protein CAWSGGYQETQYF.

This clone was recorded a few times. The V gene is TRBV2, the J gene TRBJ2-7; D tentatively fits TRBD1 or TRBD2 (5 bases each). Germline V CDR1 and CDR2: SNHLY, FYNNEI. V dropped 6 bases and J dropped 2 bases, with 17 bases sitting between them. The CDR3 has 15 amino acids. As DNA, the CDR3 is TGTGCCAGCAGGAGGGTAGAGAGGGGACCCTACGAGCAGTACTTC. Protein product: CASRRVERGPYEQYF. Variable domain in full (rest from reference TRBV2 and TRBJ2-7): EPEVTQTPSHQVTQMGQEVILRCVPISNHLYFYWYRQILGQKVEFLVSFYNNEISEKSEIFDDQFSVERPDGSNFTLKIRSTKLEDSAMYFCASRRVERGPYEQYFGPGTRLTVT.

The chain couples TRBV5-1 to TRBJ2-4, with 9 bases identical to TRBD1. This CDR3 region has 16 residues. With 4 bases clipped from V and 5 bases from J, the junction kept 10 bases outside the gene matches. The V gene's germline CDR1 is SGHRS and CDR2 YFSETQ. The CDR3 loop is CASSVTPGTGQNIQYF. CDR3 in DNA: TGCGCCAGCAGCGTAACCCCCGGGACAGGGCAAAACATTCAGTACTTC.

To note about this clone: The same CDR3 also results from other DNA sequences found in this sample. J is TRBJ2-7 and V is TRBV25-1; D is unresolved. Deletions cut 4 bases from V and 2 bases from J, with 9 bases between. The CDR3 covers 13 residues. The V gene's germline CDR1 is MGHDK and CDR2 SYGVNS. CDR3 sequence: CASSVGGAYEQYF. CDR3 coding DNA: TGTGCCAGCAGTGTTGGCGGCGCCTACGAGCAGTACTTC.